This T cell receptor (beta chain) was identified in a study of blood T cell repertoires in COVID-19. The V segment lost 7 bases and the J segment 8 bases; nucleotides outside the gene matches: 10. CDR3 size: 15 residues. CDR1 KGHDR and CDR2 SFDVKD come from the germline V gene. Assay: immunoSEQ multiplex PCR; the TCRdb copy retains only in-frame clones and omits some. In the table there are approximately 250,000 clones, approximately 90% of which are singletons. The clonotype comes from a middle-aged man who had been exposed to COVID-19. This rearrangement joins TRBV24-1 to TRBJ2-1; 10 bases fit TRBD2. Input material: PBMCs or T cells enriched from blood (not recorded which). CDR3 sequence reads: CATSDPPSGSDEQFF. The CDR3 DNA is TGTGCCACCAGCGACCCCCCTAGCGGGAGTGATGAGCAGTTCTTC.